This T cell receptor (beta chain) was sequenced in a study of blood T cells in healthy people across ages. The CDR3 totals 13 residues. The V gene's germline CDR1 is DFQATT and CDR2 SNEGSKA (reference sequence). The germline V and J ends were trimmed by 1 base and 3 bases, with 10 bases remaining between them. A sample-barcoded 5' primer and a J-beta primer mix were used in a second PCR of roughly 7 to 12 cycles. A 12-random-nucleotide template-switch adaptor tagged each cDNA molecule. Per sample, CDR3-containing paired-end reads numbered at least 2.5 million. Via MiXCR, TCRdb re-called the 5' RACE reads, giving one row per CDR3 protein. The repertoire has 1.8 million or so distinct CDR3 sequences, approximately 39% of them found once; the top ten carry around 23%. The study recruited healthy Caucasian donors from Russia who were aged about 6 to 95. PBMCs were isolated at a quantity of at least 6.5 million per sample.

In this sample, this clonotype turned up a few times. This clonotype was sampled from a human donor in good health. This chain joins TRBV20-1 and TRBJ2-7; the D is unclear. Sequencing was performed on blood. For the CDR3, the DNA is TGCAGTGCTAGAGTGGGGAATAACTACGAGCAGTACTTC. Protein sequence: CSARVGNNYEQYF.